The 25 T cell receptor beta chains in this list originate from one sample, sequenced in a study of shared clonotypes between healthy human individuals. The table came from immunoSEQ multiplex PCR; TCRdb's copy has only in-frame clones and leaves some out. The table lists nearly 1 million clones, more than 75% of them singletons. The sequenced material came from memory CD4+ T cells sorted from blood. Stated subset: CD45RA-negative fraction. Every receptor here comes from a man younger than 30 in good health.

V is TRBV7-9 and J is TRBJ2-3; 10 bases are shared with TRBD1. Germline V gives CDR1 SEHNR, CDR2 FQNEAQ (reference sequence). CDR3 length: 14 amino acids. V shed 7 bases, J shed 4 bases, and the junction held 5 bases outside the gene matches. The CDR3: CASTRDRGADTQYF. In DNA form, the CDR3 reads TGTGCCAGCACACGGGACAGGGGAGCAGATACGCAGTATTTT.

CDR3 sequence: CASSEATLVPGQVDTIYF. CDR3 in DNA: TGTGCCAGCAGTGAAGCAACCCTTGTCCCGGGACAGGTGGACACCATATATTTT. The rearrangement joins TRBV6-1 to TRBJ1-3; 8 nucleotides line up with TRBD1. Per the germline V gene, CDR1 is MNHNS and CDR2 is SASEGT. Trimming removed 0 bases from V and 8 bases from J; junction bases left unmatched: 15. This CDR3 spans 18 amino acids.

A word on this clone: Other DNA variants within this sample encode the same CDR3. V is TRBV7-9 and J is TRBJ2-6; D is unresolved. Deletions cut 6 bases from V and 0 bases from J, with 9 bases between. Germline V gene data show CDR1 as SEHNR and CDR2 as FQNEAQ (reference sequence). The CDR3 runs 15 residues. DNA for the CDR3: TGTGCCAGCAGTCGTACCGGCTCTGGGGCCAACGTCCTGACTTTC. Translating it yields CASSRTGSGANVLTF.

V and J are TRBV7-6 and TRBJ2-1; the match to TRBD1 covers 9 bases. Germline V CDR1 and CDR2: SGHVS, FNYEAQ. The CDR3 extends over 17 amino acids. J lost 7 bases, V lost 5 bases, and 15 bases had no gene match. In nucleotides, the CDR3 is TGTGCCAGCAGCCCCGGGCGGGAACAGGGGGCGTATAATGAGCAGTTCTTC. Translation: CASSPGREQGAYNEQFF.

The chain joins TRBV18 to TRBJ2-5, with a weak D call TRBD1 (6 bases). Trimming stripped 0 bases from V and 1 base from J, with 12 bases between. This CDR3 contains 16 residues. Germline V CDR1 and CDR2: KGHSH, LQKENI. The CDR3 bases are TGTGCCAGCTCACCACCGACGGGACATATCCAAGAGACCCAGTACTTC. This codes for CASSPPTGHIQETQYF.

Only a few counts were recorded for this clone. Different DNA sequences within this sample yield the same CDR3. The genes are TRBV9 and TRBJ1-1; D uncertain. V lost 0 bases and J 1 base, leaving 7 bases between the germline ends. In germline, CDR1 is SGDLS, CDR2 YYNGEE. The CDR3 is 14 residues long. The DNA for the CDR3 is TGTGCCAGCAGCGTAGGGGTTGGGAACACTGAAGCTTTCTTT. It encodes CASSVGVGNTEAFF.

The chain links TRBV6-5 to TRBJ1-1; D is undetermined. The CDR3 totals 11 residues. Trimming shortened V by 7 bases and J by 5 bases, and 8 bases separated the two germline ends. Germline V gives CDR1 MNHEY, CDR2 SVGAGI. Here the CDR3 DNA reads TGTGCCAGCACCGGACGGACTGAAGCTTTCTTT. It encodes CASTGRTEAFF.

V usage is TRBV2 and J usage is TRBJ2-2; TRBD2 is a possible D gene (5 bases). V was cut by 0 bases and J by 8 bases, with 7 bases left in between. In germline, CDR1 is SNHLY, CDR2 FYNNEI. The CDR3 length is 13 residues. CDR3 in amino acids: CASSEARVGELFF. In DNA form, the CDR3 reads TGTGCCAGCAGTGAAGCGCGGGTGGGGGAGCTGTTTTTT.

V gene TRBV19 combines with J gene TRBJ1-2; 9 bases align to TRBD1. The CDR3 loop spans 18 amino acids. V dropped 4 bases and J dropped 7; count of bases not matched to a gene: 19. Germline V gene sequence: CDR1 LNHDA, CDR2 SQIVND (reference sequence). The CDR3 loop is CASSTTPGQGLKYSGYTF. Written as DNA, the CDR3 is TGTGCCAGTAGTACGACACCGGGACAGGGACTCAAATATAGTGGCTACACCTTC.

The rearrangement joins TRBV10-3 to TRBJ2-1; 7 nucleotides match TRBD2. The CDR3 runs to 15 residues. The V gene end was trimmed by 6 bases and the J gene end by 6 bases; junction bases not matched to a gene: 11. Germline V gene data show CDR1 as ENHRY and CDR2 as SYGVKD. The CDR3 here is CAISSSGNGGNEQFF. The CDR3 DNA reads as TGTGCCATCAGCTCTAGCGGAAACGGTGGCAATGAGCAGTTCTTC.

This clone occurred a few times. The gene calls are TRBV28 and TRBJ1-2; tentatively, D is TRBD1 (5 bases). The CDR3 loop spans 15 amino acids. CDR1 and CDR2 from the germline V gene are MDHEN and SYDVKM. V lost 6 bases and J lost 5, with 19 bases in between. The CDR3 spells CASSPNAGRLYGYTF. CDR3 sequence (DNA): TGTGCCAGCAGCCCGAACGCGGGACGGCTTTATGGCTACACCTTC.

This chain connects TRBV6-5 to TRBJ1-2; weak D call: TRBD1 (6 bases). Trimming removed 0 bases at V and 1 base at J, with 12 bases between. This CDR3 has 16 amino acids. The germline CDR1 and CDR2 sequences are MNHEY and SVGAGI. CDR3 sequence reads: CASSYSRGTVNYGYTF. The CDR3 region has the DNA TGTGCCAGCAGTTACTCGAGGGGGACGGTTAACTATGGCTACACCTTC.

This clone was found many times. The rearrangement uses TRBV19 and TRBJ2-5; D is uncertain. Trimming removed 3 bases at V and 14 bases at J, with 13 bases between. From germline, CDR1 is LNHDA and CDR2 SQIVND (reference sequence). This CDR3 is 11 amino acids long. CDR3 in amino acids: CASSIKTVIYF. In DNA form, the CDR3 reads TGTGCCAGTAGTATCAAGACGGTGATATACTTC.

V and J are TRBV9 and TRBJ2-7; tentatively, D is TRBD1 (6 bases). Germline V gives CDR1 SGDLS, CDR2 YYNGEE. V was pared by 2 bases and J by 4 bases, with 16 bases between. This CDR3 is built from 15 residues. CDR3 in amino acids: CASSVNPTGAYEQYF. The DNA for the CDR3 is TGTGCCAGCAGCGTGAATCCGACAGGTGCTTACGAGCAGTACTTC.

J is TRBJ2-3 and V is TRBV30; D gene uncertain. This CDR3 is built from 11 residues. The V and J ends lost 4 bases and 6 bases respectively, with 8 bases between them. Germline CDR1 GTSNPN, CDR2 SVGIG (reference sequence). CDR3 sequence: CAWMTKDTQYF. The DNA of the CDR3 is TGTGCCTGGATGACCAAGGATACGCAGTATTTT.

About this clone: The same CDR3 arises from other DNA sequences in this sample as well. V usage is TRBV5-1 and J usage is TRBJ1-3, with D uncertain. V was trimmed by 4 bases and J by 0 bases, leaving 8 bases between them. The CDR3 contains 14 residues. Germline CDR1 SGHRS, CDR2 YFSETQ. The CDR3 DNA follows: TGCGCCAGCAGCCCGGGGTCCTCTGGAAACACCATATATTTT. It is translated as CASSPGSSGNTIYF.

This clone showed up many times. This chain joins TRBV10-3 and TRBJ2-3, with 9 bases matching TRBD2. There are 17 residues in the CDR3. V lost 0 bases, J lost 4 bases, and 8 bases stayed unmatched. CDR1 and CDR2 from the germline V gene are ENHRY and SYGVKD. This CDR3 reads CAISESGAQRGADTQYF. The CDR3 coding sequence is TGTGCCATCAGTGAGTCGGGGGCACAGCGGGGGGCAGATACGCAGTATTTT.

About this clone: A read error may produce the germline difference seen at one junction end. The chain uses TRBV19 and TRBJ1-1, with TRBD1 identical over 8 bases. The CDR3 is 13 amino acids. CDR1 is LNHDA, CDR2 SQIVND, per germline (reference sequence). For the CDR3, the DNA is TGTGCCAGTAGTAGGACAGGGAACCCTGAAGCTTTCTTT. It translates to CASSRTGNPEAFF.

V usage is TRBV18 and J usage is TRBJ2-1, with 11 bases matching TRBD2. V shed 0 bases and J 9 bases; nucleotides not matched to a gene: 7. The CDR3 spans 16 residues. Germline V gene sequence: CDR1 KGHSH, CDR2 LQKENI. The CDR3 DNA follows: TGTGCCAGCTCACCACCGTTAGGGACTAGCGGCCTTGAGCAGTTCTTC. Residues: CASSPPLGTSGLEQFF. Full variable domain (rest looked up from reference TRBV18 and TRBJ2-1): NAGVMQNPRHLVRRRGQEARLRCSPMKGHSHVYWYRQLPEEGLKFMVYLQKENIIDESGMPKERFSAEFPKEGPSILRIQQVVRGDSAAYFCASSPPLGTSGLEQFFGPGTRLTVL.

The V call is TRBV7-2, the J call TRBJ1-2; no definite D call. Trimming pared 2 bases from V and 8 bases from J, leaving 12 bases between. CDR1 is SGHTA, CDR2 FQGNSA, per germline. The CDR3 length is 13 residues. The CDR3 region is CASSLRSSWGYTF. The CDR3 bases are TGTGCCAGCAGCTTACGTAGCAGTTGGGGCTACACCTTC.

The V gene is TRBV18, the J gene TRBJ2-3; D is unclear. The V end was cut by 4 bases, the J end by 0 bases, with 5 bases between. This CDR3 is 13 amino acids long. Germline V gene lookup returns CDR1 KGHSH and CDR2 LQKENI. The CDR3 DNA is TGTGCCAGCTCACACTCTAGCACAGATACGCAGTATTTT. Its translation: CASSHSSTDTQYF. Combining the CDR3 with reference TRBV18 and TRBJ2-3 gives the whole variable domain NAGVMQNPRHLVRRRGQEARLRCSPMKGHSHVYWYRQLPEEGLKFMVYLQKENIIDESGMPKERFSAEFPKEGPSILRIQQVVRGDSAAYFCASSHSSTDTQYFGPGTRLTVL.

The chain uses TRBV5-6 and TRBJ2-7; D might be TRBD2 (6 bases). Germline V gene lookup returns CDR1 SGHDT and CDR2 YYEEEE. There are 13 residues in the CDR3. The germline V and J ends were trimmed by 7 bases and 6 bases, with 17 bases remaining between them. The CDR3 spells CASRRLVGGEQYF. The CDR3 bases are TGTGCCAGCCGCCGACTAGTAGGTGGCGAGCAGTACTTC.

A remark on this clone: The sample has other DNA sequences that encode this CDR3 too. The chain joins TRBV5-1 to TRBJ2-2, with a tentative D call TRBD1 (5 bases). Germline V gene sequence: CDR1 SGHRS, CDR2 YFSETQ. This CDR3 region has 15 residues. V dropped 0 bases and J dropped 0 bases, with 6 bases sitting between them. The DNA for the CDR3 is TGCGCCAGCAGCTTGGTAGGGGCGAACACCGGGGAGCTGTTTTTT. It translates to CASSLVGANTGELFF. Combining the CDR3 with reference TRBV5-1 and TRBJ2-2 gives the whole variable domain KAGVTQTPRYLIKTRGQQVTLSCSPISGHRSVSWYQQTPGQGLQFLFEYFSETQRNKGNFPGRFSGRQFSNSRSEMNVSTLELGDSALYLCASSLVGANTGELFFGEGSRLTVL.

This sequence joins TRBV7-2 and TRBJ1-4; D perhaps matches TRBD1 (6 bases). Trimming left V 5 bases short and J 5 bases short, with 15 bases between. The CDR3 length is 15 residues. In germline, CDR1 is SGHTA, CDR2 FQGNSA. The CDR3 is CASSTRTAPNEKLFF. CDR3 sequence (DNA): TGTGCCAGCAGCACCCGGACAGCTCCAAATGAAAAACTGTTTTTT.

The chain's CDR3 is CASSSDREVEQYF. Here the CDR3 DNA reads TGTGCCAGCAGTTCGGACAGGGAGGTCGAGCAGTACTTC. The chain joins TRBV2 to TRBJ2-7; 8 bases line up with TRBD1. The V gene end was trimmed by 5 bases and the J gene end by 6 bases; junction bases not matched to a gene: 6. In germline, CDR1 is SNHLY, CDR2 FYNNEI. CDR3 size: 13 residues.